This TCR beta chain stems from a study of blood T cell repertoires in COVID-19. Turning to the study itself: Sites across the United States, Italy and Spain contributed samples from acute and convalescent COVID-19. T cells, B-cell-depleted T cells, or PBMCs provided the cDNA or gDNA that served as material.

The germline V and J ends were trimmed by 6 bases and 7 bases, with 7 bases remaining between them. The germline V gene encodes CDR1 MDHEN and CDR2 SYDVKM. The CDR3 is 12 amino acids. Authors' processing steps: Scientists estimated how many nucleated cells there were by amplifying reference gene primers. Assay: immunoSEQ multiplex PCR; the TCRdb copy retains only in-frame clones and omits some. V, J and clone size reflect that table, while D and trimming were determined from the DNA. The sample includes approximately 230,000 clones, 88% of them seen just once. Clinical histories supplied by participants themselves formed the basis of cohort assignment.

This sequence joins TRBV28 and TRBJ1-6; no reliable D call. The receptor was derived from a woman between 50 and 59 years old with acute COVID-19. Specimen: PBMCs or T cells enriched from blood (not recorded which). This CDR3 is CASRVRNSPLHF. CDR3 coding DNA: TGTGCCAGCAGGGTTAGAAATTCACCCCTCCACTTT.